These 3 T cell receptor beta chains were all obtained from the same sample, sequenced in a study of STAT5B mutations in CD4+ large granular lymphocyte leukemia. The data were produced by immunoSEQ multiplex PCR, yet TCRdb's version contains in-frame clones alone and is incomplete. Found here are fewer than 40,000 clones, 78% of them singletons; the top ten hold around 2.5%. Sequencing was carried out using CD4+ T cells from blood buffy coats. Receptors were obtained from a human donor in good health.

This clone was counted between two and nine times. At the DNA level, this CDR3 is encoded by other sequences in the same sample as well. The chain uses TRBV2 and TRBJ2-2, with 7 bases lining up with TRBD2. CDR3 length: 15 residues. The V gene's germline CDR1 is SNHLY and CDR2 FYNNEI. The junction had 5 bases not matched to a gene; V was cut back by 4 bases and J by 3 bases. The CDR3 reads CASSGQREYTGELFF. CDR3 coding DNA: TGTGCCAGCAGTGGGCAGCGGGAATACACCGGGGAGCTGTTTTTT.

The chain employs TRBV27 and TRBJ1-3; the D is unclear. The germline V gene encodes CDR1 MNHEY and CDR2 SMNVEV (reference sequence). There are 11 residues in the CDR3. The V end lost 3 bases, the J end lost 14 bases, and 11 bases lay between the germline ends. The CDR3 bases are TGTGCCAGCAGTTTGCCGAGGCCCCTATATTTT. Residues: CASSLPRPLYF.

V usage is TRBV29-1 and J usage is TRBJ1-1; 7 bases match TRBD1. After removal of 6 bases from V and 1 base from J, the junction contained 11 bases not matched to a gene. This CDR3 is built from 15 residues. The germline CDR1 and CDR2 sequences are SQVTM and ANQGSEA. DNA of the CDR3: TGCAGCGTCCGGGAGACAGGGTCCAAGAACACTGAAGCTTTCTTT. Translated, it gives CSVRETGSKNTEAFF.